This TCR beta chain was captured in a study of blood T cell repertoires in COVID-19. Overall study: The origin of the acute and convalescent COVID-19 samples was the United States, Italy and Spain. From T cells, B-cell-depleted T cells, or PBMCs came the material, which was cDNA or gDNA.

Authors' data handling: Estimation of nucleated cell counts was performed using reference gene primer amplification. The table came from immunoSEQ multiplex PCR; TCRdb's copy has only in-frame clones and leaves some out. Clone size and the V and J calls come from that table; the DNA yielded D and trimming. The sample lists roughly 38,000 clones, 81% seen once, with 35% to 45% in the top ten. This CDR3 region has 15 residues. V lost 3 bases and J lost 7, with 16 bases in between. Germline CDR1 is SGHRS and CDR2 is YFSETQ. The sequencing sample was made of peripheral blood. The source is a man aged 35-49 years with active or convalescent COVID-19. The chain combines TRBV5-1 with TRBJ1-4; D possibly corresponds to TRBD1 (5 bases). CDR3 nucleotides: TGCGCCAGCAGCTATTCCCAGGGATCAGGTGAAAAACTGTTTTTT. This gives the protein CASSYSQGSGEKLFF.